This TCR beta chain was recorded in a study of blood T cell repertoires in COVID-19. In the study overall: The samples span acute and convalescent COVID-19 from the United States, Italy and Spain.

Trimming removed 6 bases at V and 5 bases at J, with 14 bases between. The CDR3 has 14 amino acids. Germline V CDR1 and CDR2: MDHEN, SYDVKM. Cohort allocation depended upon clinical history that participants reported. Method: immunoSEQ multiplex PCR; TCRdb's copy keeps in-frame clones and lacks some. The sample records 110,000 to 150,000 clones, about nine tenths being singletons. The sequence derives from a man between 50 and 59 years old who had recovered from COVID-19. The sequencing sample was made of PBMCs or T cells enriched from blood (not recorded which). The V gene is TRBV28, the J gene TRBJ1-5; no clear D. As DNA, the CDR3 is TGTGCCAGCAGACAACCGAGGGTTGATCAGCCCCAGCATTTT. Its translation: CASRQPRVDQPQHF. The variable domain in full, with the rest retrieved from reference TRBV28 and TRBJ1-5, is DVKVTQSSRYLVKRTGEKVFLECVQDMDHENMFWYRQDPGLGLRLIYFSYDVKMKEKGDIPEGYSVSREKKERFSLILESASTNQTSMYLCASRQPRVDQPQHFGDGTRLSIL.